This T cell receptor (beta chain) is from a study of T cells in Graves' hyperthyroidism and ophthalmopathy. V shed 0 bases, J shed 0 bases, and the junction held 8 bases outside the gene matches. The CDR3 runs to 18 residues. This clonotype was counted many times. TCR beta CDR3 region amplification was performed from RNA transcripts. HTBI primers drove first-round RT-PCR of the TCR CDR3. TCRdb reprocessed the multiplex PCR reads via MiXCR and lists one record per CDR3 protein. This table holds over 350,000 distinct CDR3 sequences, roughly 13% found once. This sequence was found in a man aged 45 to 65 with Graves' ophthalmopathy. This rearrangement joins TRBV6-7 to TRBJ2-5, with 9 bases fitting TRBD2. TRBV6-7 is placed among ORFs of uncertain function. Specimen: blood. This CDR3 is CASSYSISVAGDQETQYF. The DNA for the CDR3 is TGTGCCAGCAGTTACTCGATCTCAGTAGCGGGAGACCAAGAGACCCAGTACTTC.